These 16 T cell receptor beta chains originate from one sample sequenced in a study of neurological immune-mediated disorders (dated 2019 in TCRdb). The sample's time point label, in plain terms: technical triplicate 2. Libraries were built with 5' RACE. The instrument given in TCRdb is Illumina HiSeq 2500. TCRdb trimmed public reads at Q25 via fastp, called clones via MiXCR and kept in-frame beta chains. Every entry covers one CDR3 protein and lists the most common genes and DNA from its rows. This sample holds more than 30,000 distinct CDR3 sequences; 10% to 15% were observed only once. The ten largest account for 4% to 5.5% of the sample. The sequencing sample was made of CD4+ T cells from blood. These receptors were taken from a female donor with HTLV-1-associated myelopathy (HAM/TSP).

This clonotype was seen repeatedly, ten times or more. V gene TRBV20-1 combines with J gene TRBJ1-2; no reliable D call. Germline assignment: CDR1 DFQATT and CDR2 SNEGSKA (reference sequence). There are 14 residues in the CDR3. V lost 0 bases to trimming and J lost 4 bases, with 12 bases between them. The CDR3 DNA reads as TGCAGTGCTAGAGATTCGTTGGGCTTCTATGGCTACACCTTC. It specifies CSARDSLGFYGYTF.

This clonotype has at least ten counts. The chain combines TRBV4-1 with TRBJ2-5; D tentatively reads TRBD1 or TRBD2 (5 bases each). The germline CDR1 and CDR2 sequences are MGHRA and YSYEKL. The CDR3 has 14 amino acids. The V gene lost 1 base and the J gene lost 1 base, with 7 bases spanning the gap. CDR3 nucleotide sequence: TGCGCCAGCAGCCAAGGGGACGTCCAAGAGACCCAGTACTTC. It encodes CASSQGDVQETQYF.

This clonotype showed up many times. The J gene is TRBJ2-3, the V gene TRBV2; no reliable D call. The CDR3 sequence is 14 residues long. Trimming cost V 6 bases and J 2 bases, with 12 bases left between them. CDR1 is SNHLY and CDR2 is FYNNEI in the germline V gene. Written as DNA, the CDR3 is TGTGCCAGCAGGGGAACTCCCGTCACAGATACGCAGTATTTT. Residues: CASRGTPVTDTQYF.

In this sample, this clonotype turned up many times. The gene calls are TRBV20-1 and TRBJ1-1; D is unclear. The germline V and J ends were trimmed by 4 bases and 0 bases, with 3 bases remaining between them. Germline-derived CDR1 and CDR2 are DFQATT and SNEGSKA (reference sequence). This CDR3 has 11 amino acids. The DNA for the CDR3 is TGCAGTGCTAACATGAACACTGAAGCTTTCTTT. It specifies CSANMNTEAFF.

This clonotype was recorded many times. This chain connects TRBV5-1 to TRBJ1-1; the D is unclear. Germline CDR1 and CDR2: SGHRS and YFSETQ. Trimming stripped 2 bases from V and 1 base from J, with 12 bases between. The CDR3 length is 15 residues. Here the CDR3 DNA reads TGCGCCAGCAGCTTCTCGATGTCACCGAACACTGAAGCTTTCTTT. The encoded protein is CASSFSMSPNTEAFF.

This clonotype was picked up many times. This chain's CDR3 is CASKEKSGTGELFF. In DNA, the CDR3 is TGCGCCAGCAAGGAGAAAAGCGGGACGGGGGAGCTGTTTTTT. V and J are TRBV5-1 and TRBJ2-2; 7 bases agree with TRBD2. The V and J ends lost 6 bases and 8 bases, in that order; junction bases with no gene match: 10. The CDR3 length is 14 residues. Germline V gene lookup returns CDR1 SGHRS and CDR2 YFSETQ.

This clonotype was recorded at least ten times. The chain employs TRBV20-1 and TRBJ1-1, with D hard to call. Germline CDR1 is DFQATT and CDR2 is SNEGSKA (reference sequence). V lost 6 bases and J 3 bases, leaving 17 bases between the germline ends. The CDR3 loop spans 14 amino acids. CDR3 sequence (DNA): TGCAGTGCCCTAAACCACGCGCTTCACACTGAAGCTTTCTTT. Translation: CSALNHALHTEAFF.

The sample holds a few counts of this clonotype. A read error is possible here, since a much larger clone lies one base away. V usage is TRBV7-6 and J usage is TRBJ2-7, with TRBD2 matching 7 bases. J was trimmed by 6 bases and V by 5 bases; bases with no gene match: 13. Germline loops: CDR1 SGHVS, CDR2 FNYEAQ. The CDR3 loop spans 15 amino acids. CDR3 DNA sequence: TGTGCCAGCAGCCCTGCGACTAGCTGGCCGGGCGAGCAGTACTTC. As protein: CASSPATSWPGEQYF.

This clonotype was seen at least ten times. V is TRBV20-1 and J is TRBJ2-1; no firm D call. Trimming took 3 bases from V and 9 from J, leaving 15 bases between them. The CDR3 consists of 13 residues. CDR1 is DFQATT, CDR2 SNEGSKA, per germline (reference sequence). CDR3 DNA sequence: TGCAGTGCTAGCGGTCATTTTTGGGGTGAGCAGTTCTTC. It is translated as CSASGHFWGEQFF.

This clonotype appeared many times. V and J are TRBV14 and TRBJ1-1; D is uncertain. Germline V gives CDR1 SGHDN, CDR2 FVKESK. The V and J ends lost 0 bases and 3 bases respectively, with 5 bases between them. The CDR3 sequence is 13 residues long. CDR3 DNA: TGTGCCAGCAGCCAAGACATGTACACTGAAGCTTTCTTT. Amino acid sequence: CASSQDMYTEAFF.

This clonotype was observed at least ten times. The J gene is TRBJ2-7, the V gene TRBV6-5; D unresolved. The germline V and J ends were trimmed by 2 bases and 2 bases, with 10 bases remaining between them. The CDR3 spans 14 residues. The germline V gene has CDR1 MNHEY and CDR2 SVGAGI. The CDR3: CASSYVKGTYEQYF. In DNA form, the CDR3 reads TGTGCCAGCAGTTACGTTAAGGGCACCTACGAGCAGTACTTC.

This clonotype was detected many times. The V and J genes are TRBV20-1 and TRBJ2-7, with a weak D call TRBD1 (5 bases). The CDR3 consists of 15 residues. Looked up from germline, CDR1 is DFQATT and CDR2 is SNEGSKA (reference sequence). Trimming took off 0 bases at V and 0 bases at J, with 12 bases between the two ends. CDR3 residues: CSARDFQGASYEQYF. CDR3 nucleotide sequence: TGCAGTGCTAGAGATTTTCAGGGCGCCTCCTACGAGCAGTACTTC.

This clonotype was detected many times. J is TRBJ1-1 and V is TRBV5-1, with 9 bases identical to TRBD1. CDR3 length: 14 residues. Per germline, CDR1 SGHRS and CDR2 YFSETQ. V trimming: 5 bases; J trimming: 0 bases; junction bases outside the gene matches: 2. For the CDR3, the DNA is TGCGCCAGCAGTGGACAGGGGTTGAACACTGAAGCTTTCTTT. Translation gives CASSGQGLNTEAFF. Full variable domain (remainder filled in from reference TRBV5-1 and TRBJ1-1): KAGVTQTPRYLIKTRGQQVTLSCSPISGHRSVSWYQQTPGQGLQFLFEYFSETQRNKGNFPGRFSGRQFSNSRSEMNVSTLELGDSALYLCASSGQGLNTEAFFGQGTRLTVV.

Many counts were recorded for this clonotype. The chain combines TRBV28 with TRBJ2-1; D not certain. V lost 2 bases to trimming and J lost 8 bases, with 10 bases between them. The CDR3 is 13 residues long. CDR1 and CDR2 from the germline V gene are MDHEN and SYDVKM. The CDR3 nucleotides are TGTGCCAGCAGTTTAGAGCCGTTGGATGAGCAGTTCTTC. Amino acids: CASSLEPLDEQFF. The whole variable domain, remainder taken from reference TRBV28 and TRBJ2-1, is DVKVTQSSRYLVKRTGEKVFLECVQDMDHENMFWYRQDPGLGLRLIYFSYDVKMKEKGDIPEGYSVSREKKERFSLILESASTNQTSMYLCASSLEPLDEQFFGPGTRLTVL.

This clonotype rates as medium-sized (0.01 to 0.1%). The CDR3: CSALLDRAETQYF. In DNA form, the CDR3 reads TGCAGTGCTCTCTTGGACAGAGCGGAGACCCAGTACTTC. The chain has TRBV20-1 and TRBJ2-5; D perhaps matches TRBD1 (6 bases). Trimming took off 5 bases at V and 5 bases at J, with 15 bases between the two ends. Germline V gene sequence: CDR1 DFQATT, CDR2 SNEGSKA (reference sequence). The CDR3 sequence is 13 residues long.

This clonotype was found many times. The J gene is TRBJ2-7, the V gene TRBV5-1; 10 bases agree with TRBD2. The CDR3 is 18 amino acids. The V gene's germline CDR1 is SGHRS and CDR2 YFSETQ. The trim removed 0 bases at V and 1 base at J, leaving 10 bases unmatched. In DNA, the CDR3 is TGCGCCAGCAGCTTGGGGAGGCTAGCGGGGGTAACGTCCTACGAGCAGTACTTC. It codes for CASSLGRLAGVTSYEQYF.